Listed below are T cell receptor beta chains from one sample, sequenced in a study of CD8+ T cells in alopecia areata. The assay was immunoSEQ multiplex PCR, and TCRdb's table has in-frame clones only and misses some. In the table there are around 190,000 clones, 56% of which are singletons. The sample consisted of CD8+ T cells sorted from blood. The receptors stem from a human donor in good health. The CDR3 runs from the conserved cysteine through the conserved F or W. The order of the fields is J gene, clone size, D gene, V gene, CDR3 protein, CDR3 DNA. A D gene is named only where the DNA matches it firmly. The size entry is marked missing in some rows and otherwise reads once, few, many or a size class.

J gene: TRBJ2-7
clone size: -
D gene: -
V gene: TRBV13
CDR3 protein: CASSPGYEQYF
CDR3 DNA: TGTGCCAGCAGCCCCGGATACGAGCAGTACTTC

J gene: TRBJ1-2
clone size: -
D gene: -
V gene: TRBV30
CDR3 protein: CAWITDPGYYGYTF
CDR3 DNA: TGTGCCTGGATTACCGACCCCGGGTATTATGGCTACACCTTC

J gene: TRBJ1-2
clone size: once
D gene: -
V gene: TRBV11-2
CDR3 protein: CASSFSDTGLYGYTF
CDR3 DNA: TGTGCCAGCAGCTTTTCGGACACCGGACTTTATGGCTACACCTTC

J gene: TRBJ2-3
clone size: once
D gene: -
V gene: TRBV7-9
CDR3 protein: CASSLDATDTQYF
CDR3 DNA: TGTGCCAGCAGCTTAGACGCCACAGATACGCAGTATTTT

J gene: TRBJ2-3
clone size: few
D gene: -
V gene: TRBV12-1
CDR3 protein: CASSFPGTGEETDTQYF
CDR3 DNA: TGTGCCAGCAGCTTTCCCGGGACAGGGGAGGAGACAGATACGCAGTATTTT

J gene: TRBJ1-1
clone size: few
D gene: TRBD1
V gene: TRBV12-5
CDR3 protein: CASGLEVGQGAEAFF
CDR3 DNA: TGTGCTAGTGGTTTGGAAGTAGGACAGGGGGCTGAAGCTTTCTTT

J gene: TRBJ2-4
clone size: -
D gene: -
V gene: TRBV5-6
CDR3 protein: CASSLGGSLAKNIQYF
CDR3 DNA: TGTGCCAGCAGCTTGGGCGGGTCCTTGGCCAAAAACATTCAGTACTTC

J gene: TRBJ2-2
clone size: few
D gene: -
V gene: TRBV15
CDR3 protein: CATSRDQGNTGELFF
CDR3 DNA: TGTGCCACCAGCAGAGATCAAGGGAACACCGGGGAGCTGTTTTTT

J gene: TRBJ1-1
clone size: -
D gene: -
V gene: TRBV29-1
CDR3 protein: CSVEDGPGAIAEAFF
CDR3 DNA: TGCAGCGTTGAAGATGGGCCGGGGGCGATTGCTGAAGCTTTCTTT

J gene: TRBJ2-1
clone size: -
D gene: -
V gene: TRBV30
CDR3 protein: CAWSVLGLNEQFF
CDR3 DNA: TGTGCCTGGAGTGTACTTGGTCTCAATGAGCAGTTCTTC

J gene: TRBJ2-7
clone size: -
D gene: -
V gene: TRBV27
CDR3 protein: CASSLAHSYEQYF
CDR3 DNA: TGTGCCAGCAGTTTAGCCCACTCCTACGAGCAGTACTTC

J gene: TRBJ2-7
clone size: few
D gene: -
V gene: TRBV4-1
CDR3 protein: CASSQEGYEQYF
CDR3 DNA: TGCGCCAGCAGTCAGGAGGGTTACGAGCAGTACTTC

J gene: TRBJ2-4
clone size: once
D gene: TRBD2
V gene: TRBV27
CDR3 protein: CASSRTGLAGGDDIQYF
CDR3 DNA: TGTGCCAGCAGCAGAACGGGACTAGCGGGGGGAGATGACATTCAGTACTTC

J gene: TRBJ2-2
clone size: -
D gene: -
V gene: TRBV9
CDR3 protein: CASSVENRAGTGELFF
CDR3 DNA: TGTGCCAGCAGCGTAGAGAACCGAGCGGGTACCGGGGAGCTGTTTTTT

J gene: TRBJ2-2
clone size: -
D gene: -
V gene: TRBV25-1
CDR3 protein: CASSAPVAETTGELFF
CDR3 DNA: TGTGCCAGCAGTGCCCCGGTGGCGGAAACCACCGGGGAGCTGTTTTTT

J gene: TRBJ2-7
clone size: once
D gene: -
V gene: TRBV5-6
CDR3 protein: CASSLPSNEQYF
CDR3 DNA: TGTGCCAGCAGCCTTCCTAGTAACGAGCAGTACTTC

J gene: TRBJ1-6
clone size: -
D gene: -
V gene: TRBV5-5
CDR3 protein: CASSVYRVIGNSPLHF
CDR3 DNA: TGTGCCAGCAGCGTATACAGGGTTATTGGTAATTCACCCCTCCACTTT

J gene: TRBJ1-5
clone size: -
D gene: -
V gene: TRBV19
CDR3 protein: CASSIGVGDQPQHF
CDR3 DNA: TGTGCCAGTAGTATAGGGGTAGGGGATCAGCCCCAGCATTTT

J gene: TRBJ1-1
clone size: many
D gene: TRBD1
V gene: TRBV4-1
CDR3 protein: CASSQDGQGKAFF
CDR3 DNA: TGCGCCAGCAGCCAAGACGGACAGGGGAAAGCTTTCTTT

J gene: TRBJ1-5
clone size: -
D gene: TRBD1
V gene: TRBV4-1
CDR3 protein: CASSGRDRGDQPQHF
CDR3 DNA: TGCGCCAGCAGCGGCCGGGACAGGGGGGATCAGCCCCAGCATTTT

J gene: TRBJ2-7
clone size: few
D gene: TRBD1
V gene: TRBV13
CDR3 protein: CASSTGQGPYEQYF
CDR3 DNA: TGTGCCAGCAGCACGGGACAGGGTCCCTACGAGCAGTACTTC

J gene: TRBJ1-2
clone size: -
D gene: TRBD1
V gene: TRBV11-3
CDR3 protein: CASSLSVRGREYNGYTF
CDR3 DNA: TGTGCCAGCAGCTTGAGTGTGAGGGGGCGCGAATATAATGGCTACACCTTC

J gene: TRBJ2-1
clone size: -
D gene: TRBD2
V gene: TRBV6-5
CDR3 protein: CAVGGGDNEQFF
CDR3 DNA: TGTGCCGTGGGCGGGGGGGATAATGAGCAGTTCTTC

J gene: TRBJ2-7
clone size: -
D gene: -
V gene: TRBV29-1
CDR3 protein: CSVEDAGYSHEQYF
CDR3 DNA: TGCAGCGTTGAAGATGCGGGCTATAGCCACGAGCAGTACTTC

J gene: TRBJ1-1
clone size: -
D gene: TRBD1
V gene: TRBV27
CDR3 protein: CASSPDRGNTEAFF
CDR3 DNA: TGTGCCAGCAGTCCCGACAGGGGGAACACTGAAGCTTTCTTT

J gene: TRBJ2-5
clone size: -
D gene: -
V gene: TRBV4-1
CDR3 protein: CASSQETGQETQYF
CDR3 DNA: TGCGCCAGCAGCCAAGAGACAGGCCAAGAGACCCAGTACTTC

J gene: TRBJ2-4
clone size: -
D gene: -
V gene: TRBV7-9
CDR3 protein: CASSSGQGGIKNIQYF
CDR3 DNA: TGTGCCAGCAGCTCTGGCCAAGGGGGGATCAAAAACATTCAGTACTTC

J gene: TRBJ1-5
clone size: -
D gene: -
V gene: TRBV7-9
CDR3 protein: CASSWGITDNQPQHF
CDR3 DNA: TGTGCCAGCAGCTGGGGAATAACCGACAATCAGCCCCAGCATTTT

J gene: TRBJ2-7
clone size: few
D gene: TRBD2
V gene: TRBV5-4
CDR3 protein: CASSLEVAGLSYEQYF
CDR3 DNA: TGTGCCAGCAGCTTGGAAGTAGCGGGTCTATCCTACGAGCAGTACTTC

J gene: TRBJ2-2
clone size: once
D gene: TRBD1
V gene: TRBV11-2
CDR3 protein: CASSLRGFRTGDTGELFF
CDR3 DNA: TGTGCCAGCAGCTTGAGGGGCTTCAGGACAGGGGACACCGGGGAGCTGTTTTTT

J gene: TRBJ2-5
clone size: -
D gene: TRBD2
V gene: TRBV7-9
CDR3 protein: CASSHTSGGLYQETQYF
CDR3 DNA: TGTGCCAGCAGCCACACTAGCGGGGGCCTCTACCAAGAGACCCAGTACTTC

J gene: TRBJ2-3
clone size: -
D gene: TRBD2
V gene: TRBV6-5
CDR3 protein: CASSYRPGLAADTQYF
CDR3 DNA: TGTGCCAGCAGTTACCGTCCGGGACTAGCAGCAGATACGCAGTATTTT

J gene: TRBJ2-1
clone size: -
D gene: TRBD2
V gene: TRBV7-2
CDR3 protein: CASRFTSGGNEQFF
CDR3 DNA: TGTGCCAGCAGATTTACTAGCGGAGGCAATGAGCAGTTCTTC

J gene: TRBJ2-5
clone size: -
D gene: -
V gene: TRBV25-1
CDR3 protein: CASSAGTSQETQYF
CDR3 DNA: TGTGCCAGCAGTGCAGGGACGAGCCAAGAGACCCAGTACTTC

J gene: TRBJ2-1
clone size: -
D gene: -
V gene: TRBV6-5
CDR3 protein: CASSYSRGADNEQFF
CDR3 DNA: TGTGCCAGCAGTTACTCTAGGGGGGCGGACAATGAGCAGTTCTTC

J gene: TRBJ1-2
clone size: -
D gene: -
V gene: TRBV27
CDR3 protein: CASSLQGPAGGYTF
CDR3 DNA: TGTGCCAGCAGTCTACAGGGCCCCGCGGGGGGCTACACCTTC

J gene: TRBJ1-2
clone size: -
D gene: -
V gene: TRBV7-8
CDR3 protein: CASSLGTAHGYTF
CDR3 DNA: TGTGCCAGCAGCTTAGGGACGGCGCATGGCTACACCTTC

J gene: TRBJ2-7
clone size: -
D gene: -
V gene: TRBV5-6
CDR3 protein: CASSLGGYEQYF
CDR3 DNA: TGTGCCAGCAGCTTAGGGGGTTACGAGCAGTACTTC

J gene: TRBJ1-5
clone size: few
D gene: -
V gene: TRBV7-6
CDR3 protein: CASSLGQGQPQHF
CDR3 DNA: TGTGCCAGCAGCTTAGGGCAGGGTCAGCCCCAGCATTTT

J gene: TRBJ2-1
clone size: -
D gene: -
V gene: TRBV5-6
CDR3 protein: CASSVALNEQFF
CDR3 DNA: TGTGCCAGCAGCGTAGCCCTCAATGAGCAGTTCTTC

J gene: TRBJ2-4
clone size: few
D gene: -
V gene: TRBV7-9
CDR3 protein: CASSPGQLNIQYF
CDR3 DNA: TGTGCCAGCAGCCCCGGACAGTTAAACATTCAGTACTTC

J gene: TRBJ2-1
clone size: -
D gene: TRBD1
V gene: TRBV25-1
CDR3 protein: CASSDPAGGFKNEQFF
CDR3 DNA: TGTGCCAGCAGTGATCCGGCAGGGGGCTTTAAGAATGAGCAGTTCTTC

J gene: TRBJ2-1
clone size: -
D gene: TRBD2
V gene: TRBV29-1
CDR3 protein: CSVQGLAGSSYNEQFF
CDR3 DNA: TGCAGCGTTCAAGGGCTAGCGGGTAGCTCCTACAATGAGCAGTTCTTC

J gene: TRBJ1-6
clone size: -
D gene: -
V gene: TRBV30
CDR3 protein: CAWRSGGNSPLHF
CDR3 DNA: TGTGCCTGGAGGTCAGGAGGGAATTCACCCCTCCACTTT

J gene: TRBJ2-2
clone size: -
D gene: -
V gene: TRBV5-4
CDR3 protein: CASSQDTGELFF
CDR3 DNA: TGTGCCAGCAGCCAGGACACCGGGGAGCTGTTTTTT

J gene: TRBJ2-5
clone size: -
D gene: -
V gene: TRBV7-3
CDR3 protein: CASSLVAGLGETQYF
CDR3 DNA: TGTGCCAGCAGCTTAGTGGCGGGGCTGGGAGAGACCCAGTACTTC

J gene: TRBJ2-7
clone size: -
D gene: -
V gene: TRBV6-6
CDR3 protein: CASSYRGYEQYF
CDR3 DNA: TGTGCCAGCAGTTACAGGGGCTACGAGCAGTACTTC

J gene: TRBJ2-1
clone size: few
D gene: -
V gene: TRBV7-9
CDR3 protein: CASSLGGGRSYNEQFF
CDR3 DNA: TGTGCCAGCAGCCTAGGTGGGGGCCGCTCCTACAATGAGCAGTTCTTC

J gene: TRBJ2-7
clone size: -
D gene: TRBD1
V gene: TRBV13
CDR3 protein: CASSWDRGSYEQYF
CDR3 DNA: TGTGCCAGCAGCTGGGACAGGGGCTCCTACGAGCAGTACTTC